This T cell receptor (beta chain) was profiled in a study of T cells in Graves' hyperthyroidism and ophthalmopathy. Study background: At the time of initial diagnosis and before any treatment, peripheral blood was collected.

The sample holds many counts of this clonotype. V was cut by 0 bases and J by 5 bases, with 7 bases left in between. Germline V gene data show CDR1 as SGHAT and CDR2 as FQNNGV. The CDR3 sequence is 13 residues long. The investigators amplified TCR beta CDR3 regions from RNA transcripts. The HTBI set primed first-round TCR CDR3 RT-PCR. TCRdb re-called the multiplex PCR reads through MiXCR, storing one row per CDR3 protein. The data show 730,000 or so distinct CDR3 sequences, approximately 18% seen once. The blood sample dates from first hyperthyroidism diagnosis, preceding any ophthalmopathy symptoms. Sequenced: blood. The TCR originated in a woman aged 45-59 years with Graves' hyperthyroidism that later progressed to Graves' ophthalmopathy. The rearrangement uses TRBV11-2 and TRBJ2-5; D call uncertain. CDR3 region: CASSLDRLETQYF. The CDR3 coding sequence is TGTGCCAGCAGCTTAGATCGTCTGGAGACCCAGTACTTC.